These 2 T cell receptor beta chains came from one sample sequenced in a study of blood T cell repertoires in COVID-19. Method: immunoSEQ multiplex PCR; TCRdb's copy keeps in-frame clones and lacks some. The sample holds 100,000 to 150,000 clones, 88% seen once. Sequenced sample: peripheral blood. These receptors came from a human donor in a cohort sampled during active COVID-19.

DNA of the CDR3: TGTGCCAGCAGCCAATTAGCAGACGAGCAGTACTTC. Translating it yields CASSQLADEQYF. The chain carries TRBV3-1 (or the pseudogene TRBV3-2) and TRBJ2-7; D is unresolved. CDR3 length: 12 residues. Germline V gene data show CDR1 as LGHDT and CDR2 as YNNKEL (reference sequence). V dropped 2 bases and J dropped 5 bases, with 7 bases sitting between them.

The chain is built from TRBV9 and TRBJ2-1; a weak D match, TRBD2 (6 bases). CDR3 size: 14 residues. Per the germline V gene, CDR1 is SGDLS and CDR2 is YYNGEE. With 6 bases removed from V and 10 bases from J, the gap between germline ends came to 20 bases. The CDR3 DNA follows: TGTGCCAGCAACGGGGGAGAGGGGCTGAGGGAGCAGTTCTTC. It is translated as CASNGGEGLREQFF.